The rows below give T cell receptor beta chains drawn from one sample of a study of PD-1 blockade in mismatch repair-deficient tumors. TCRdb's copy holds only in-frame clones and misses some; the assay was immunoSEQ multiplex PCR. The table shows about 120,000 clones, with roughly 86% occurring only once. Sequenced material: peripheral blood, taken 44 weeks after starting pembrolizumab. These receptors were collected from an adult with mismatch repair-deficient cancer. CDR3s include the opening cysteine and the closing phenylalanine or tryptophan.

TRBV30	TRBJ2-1	CAWSGQAYNEQFF
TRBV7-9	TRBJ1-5	CASSSSDAQPQHF
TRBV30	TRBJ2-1	CAWSPSEGQFF
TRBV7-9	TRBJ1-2	CASRQGHYGYTF
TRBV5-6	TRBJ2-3	CASSFGSGRRTDTQYF
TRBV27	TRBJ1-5	CASGSFLGIQPQHF
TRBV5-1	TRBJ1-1	CASKLGTEAFF
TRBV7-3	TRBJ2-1	CASSPQGGSPYNEQFF
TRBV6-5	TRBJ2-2	CASRTANTGELFF
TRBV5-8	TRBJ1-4	CASSTGGGRNEKLFF
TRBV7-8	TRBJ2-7	CASSLSLAGGYEQYF
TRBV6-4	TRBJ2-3	CASSGGSSTDTQYF